These T cell receptor beta chains were read from a single sample in a study of cytomegalovirus exposure and HLA in healthy donors. Measured with immunoSEQ multiplex PCR; TCRdb has only the in-frame clones, and not every one. This sample has about 180,000 clones; around 73% occur once, and the top ten carry 2% to 2.5%. Sequencing input: PBMCs. The receptors come from a man aged 55 to 70 in good health and CMV-seronegative. Each CDR3 is given without its conserved first and last residue. The order of the fields is J gene, V gene, CDR3 protein.

J gene: TRBJ1-1; V gene: TRBV20-1; CDR3 protein: SAETGTMDF
J gene: TRBJ2-7; V gene: TRBV19; CDR3 protein: ASSIAGQLSSYEQY
J gene: TRBJ2-7; V gene: TRBV5-4; CDR3 protein: ASSLAGAGTYEQY
J gene: TRBJ2-7; V gene: TRBV29-1; CDR3 protein: SVSRGTGSSYEQY
J gene: NA; V gene: TRBV30; CDR3 protein: AWSRGPTYEQY
J gene: TRBJ1-6; V gene: TRBV10-1; CDR3 protein: ASSGQGGSPLH
J gene: TRBJ1-2; V gene: TRBV19; CDR3 protein: ASSIQSPTALYGYT
J gene: TRBJ2-7; V gene: TRBV27; CDR3 protein: ASSPFPGQGAREQY
J gene: TRBJ2-7; V gene: TRBV14; CDR3 protein: ASSQYRDYSYEQY
J gene: TRBJ2-1; V gene: TRBV5-4; CDR3 protein: ASSLGRGKSYNEQF
J gene: TRBJ2-1; V gene: TRBV5-4; CDR3 protein: ASSPRGGTNEQF
J gene: TRBJ2-5; V gene: TRBV7-3; CDR3 protein: ASSLWGLAGAETQY
J gene: TRBJ2-7; V gene: TRBV27; CDR3 protein: ASSSTGAYEQY
J gene: TRBJ2-2; V gene: TRBV7-8; CDR3 protein: ASSPRPTGTNTGELF
J gene: TRBJ2-7; V gene: TRBV6-1; CDR3 protein: ASSDGTGSSYEQY
J gene: TRBJ2-5; V gene: TRBV2; CDR3 protein: ASSGTGETQY
J gene: TRBJ2-7; V gene: TRBV5-1; CDR3 protein: ASSTDRTSYEQY
J gene: TRBJ2-3; V gene: TRBV27; CDR3 protein: ASSTHGYGAPDTQY
J gene: TRBJ2-2; V gene: TRBV5-1; CDR3 protein: ASSPDSPGELF
J gene: TRBJ1-5; V gene: TRBV6-5; CDR3 protein: ASSYSAGGNQPQH
J gene: TRBJ1-5; V gene: TRBV9; CDR3 protein: ASSPGTHSNQPQH
J gene: TRBJ2-7; V gene: TRBV19; CDR3 protein: ASSSYPRDSVYEQY
J gene: TRBJ2-7; V gene: TRBV2; CDR3 protein: ASSGTSGRAEMGEQY
J gene: TRBJ2-3; V gene: TRBV19; CDR3 protein: ASSMGLAADTQY
J gene: TRBJ2-5; V gene: TRBV5-4; CDR3 protein: ASSLAGQGEETQY
J gene: TRBJ2-5; V gene: TRBV7-9; CDR3 protein: ASSSLGTTQETQY
J gene: TRBJ2-1; V gene: TRBV5-6; CDR3 protein: ASSLGGGPYNEQF
J gene: TRBJ2-1; V gene: TRBV19; CDR3 protein: ASMGGGNYNEQF
J gene: TRBJ2-3; V gene: TRBV10-3; CDR3 protein: ATAGGRDTQY
J gene: TRBJ2-7; V gene: TRBV6-6; CDR3 protein: ASSPTGVAYEQY
J gene: TRBJ2-2; V gene: TRBV29-1; CDR3 protein: SVRNFGLVNTGELF
J gene: TRBJ1-1; V gene: TRBV29-1; CDR3 protein: SGTMNTEAF
J gene: NA; V gene: TRBV6-5; CDR3 protein: ASSYSNQGGYEQY
J gene: TRBJ1-4; V gene: TRBV15; CDR3 protein: ATSRDMGGNEKLF
J gene: TRBJ1-4; V gene: TRBV7-9; CDR3 protein: ASSLGNHRGTNEKLF
J gene: TRBJ2-1; V gene: TRBV2; CDR3 protein: ASSLGPYNEQF
J gene: TRBJ2-5; V gene: TRBV5-1; CDR3 protein: ASSMGLDRGGTQY